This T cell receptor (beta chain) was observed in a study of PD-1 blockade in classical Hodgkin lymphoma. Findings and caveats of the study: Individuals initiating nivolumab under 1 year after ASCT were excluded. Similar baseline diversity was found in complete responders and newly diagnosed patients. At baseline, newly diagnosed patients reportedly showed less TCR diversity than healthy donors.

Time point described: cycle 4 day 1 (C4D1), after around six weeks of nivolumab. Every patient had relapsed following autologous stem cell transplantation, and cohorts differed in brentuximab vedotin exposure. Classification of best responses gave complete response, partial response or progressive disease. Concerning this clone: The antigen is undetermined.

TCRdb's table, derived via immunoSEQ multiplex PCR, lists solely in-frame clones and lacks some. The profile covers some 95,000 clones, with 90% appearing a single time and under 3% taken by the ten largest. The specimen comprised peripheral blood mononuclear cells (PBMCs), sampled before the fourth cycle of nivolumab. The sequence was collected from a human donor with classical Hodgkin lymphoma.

CDR3 DNA: TGTGCCAGCAGTCCAGCAGGGGGCTGGGAGACCCAGTACTTC. Translation: CASSPAGGWETQYF. V gene TRBV13 combines with J gene TRBJ2-5, with 8 nucleotides matching TRBD1. The length of the CDR3 is 14 residues. The trim removed 6 bases at V and 5 bases at J, leaving 8 bases unmatched. Germline CDR1 PRHDT, CDR2 FYEKMQ (reference sequence).